These 8 T cell receptor beta chains were sequenced from one sample in a study of T cells in Graves' hyperthyroidism and ophthalmopathy (dated by TCRdb to between 2017 and 2020). The library was built by means of multiplex PCR. The instrument given in TCRdb is Illumina HiSeq 2000. Amplification of TCR beta CDR3 regions was carried out from RNA transcripts. The first round of RT-PCR for the TCR CDR3 was performed with the HTBI primer set and the Qiagen OneStep RT-PCR kit. The public reads were run again by TCRdb, first through fastp at Q25 and then through MiXCR, and only productive beta chains were kept. A single entry per CDR3 protein holds the most common genes and DNA from its merged rows. In all, the sample holds a few hundred thousand distinct CDR3 sequences, and approximately 14% of those were seen once. Together, the top ten hold roughly 33% of the sample. The sequenced sample was blood. The receptors here all came from a woman in her 40s with Graves' ophthalmopathy.

The chain combines TRBV5-1 with TRBJ2-7; TRBD1 matches 11 bases. J was trimmed by 2 bases and V by 3 bases; bases with no gene match: 16. Germline V lookup: CDR1 SGHRS, CDR2 YFSETQ. CDR3 length: 19 residues. The CDR3 loop is CASSSSLRTGGISTYEQYF. Here the CDR3 DNA reads TGCGCCAGCAGCTCCTCACTACGGACAGGGGGCATTTCTACCTACGAGCAGTACTTC.

This clonotype was counted at least ten times. V usage is TRBV6-1 and J usage is TRBJ2-3; either TRBD1 or TRBD2 may fit D (6 bases each). Trimming removed 2 bases from V and 6 bases from J, with 18 bases in between. The CDR3 is 16 residues long. Germline CDR1 reads MNHNS; CDR2 reads SASEGT. CDR3: CASSERRGGSADTQYF. The DNA of the CDR3 is TGTGCCAGCAGTGAACGGAGAGGGGGGTCGGCGGATACGCAGTATTTT.

The rearrangement uses TRBV11-3 and TRBJ1-1; D not resolved. Trimming cost V 2 bases and J 4 bases, with 11 bases left between them. CDR1 and CDR2 (germline): SGHNT, YENEEA. The CDR3 is 14 residues long. This CDR3 reads CASSLQGGSTEAFF. The CDR3 DNA reads TGTGCCAGCAGCTTACAAGGAGGGAGCACTGAAGCTTTCTTT.

At least ten counts were recorded for this clonotype. The chain uses TRBV6-1 and TRBJ2-7; D is unclear. Looked up from germline, CDR1 is MNHNS and CDR2 is SASEGT. The length of the CDR3 is 13 residues. Trimming removed 5 bases at V and 5 bases at J, with 13 bases between. The CDR3 spells CASSSLRVDEQYF. As DNA, the CDR3 is TGTGCCAGCAGTTCACTAAGGGTTGACGAGCAGTACTTC.

V is TRBV4-1 and J is TRBJ2-7; 8 nucleotides match TRBD2. The trim removed 0 bases at V and 4 bases at J, leaving 8 bases unmatched. Germline assignment: CDR1 MGHRA and CDR2 YSYEKL. The CDR3 sequence is 16 residues long. The CDR3 DNA sequence: TGCGCCAGCAGCCAAGATGACGGCGGGGGGATTTACGAGCAGTACTTC. Its translation is CASSQDDGGGIYEQYF.

This clonotype was observed at least ten times. The chain employs TRBV7-2 and TRBJ2-7; D unclear. V shed 5 bases and J shed 5 bases, with 7 bases lying between them. Germline V gene lookup returns CDR1 SGHTA and CDR2 FQGNSA. The CDR3 totals 11 residues. The CDR3 region is CASSPLNEQYF. The CDR3 DNA follows: TGTGCCAGCAGCCCATTAAACGAGCAGTACTTC.

This clonotype was found a few times. The chain carries TRBV27 and TRBJ2-2; D remains unclear. In germline, CDR1 is MNHEY, CDR2 SMNVEV (reference sequence). V gave up 3 bases and J gave up 5 bases, with 4 bases separating them. CDR3 size: 12 residues. This chain's CDR3 is CASSFWTGELFF. The CDR3 DNA follows: TGTGCCAGCAGTTTTTGGACCGGGGAGCTGTTTTTT.

This clonotype showed up many times. The chain has TRBV7-2 and TRBJ2-1; 8 nucleotides align to TRBD2. After removal of 4 bases from V and 12 bases from J, the junction contained 8 bases not matched to a gene. Looked up from germline, CDR1 is SGHTA and CDR2 is FQGNSA. The CDR3 consists of 13 residues. The DNA of the CDR3 is TGTGCCAGCAGCTCGAACCCGGGGGGGGGGCAGTTCTTC. This encodes CASSSNPGGGQFF.